These 25 T cell receptor beta chains were sequenced from one sample in a study of control samples from healthy donors and cancer patients. The protocol was immunoSEQ multiplex PCR, while the TCRdb copy is restricted to in-frame clones and leaves out a portion. The profile shows fewer than 200,000 clones, around 95% of them singletons. Input material: blood. These receptors all stem from a woman aged 55-75 years in good health.

J is TRBJ2-7 and V is TRBV3-1 (or the pseudogene TRBV3-2); 11 bases are a match to TRBD2. The CDR3 is made up of 19 amino acids. The V segment lost 1 base and the J segment 2 bases; nucleotides outside the gene matches: 13. CDR1 and CDR2 from the germline V gene are LGHDT and YNNKEL (reference sequence). The CDR3 region is CASSQVVSGGAGMPYEQYF. The CDR3, as DNA: TGTGCCAGCAGCCAAGTAGTTAGCGGGGGGGCCGGAATGCCCTACGAGCAGTACTTC.

The V call is TRBV7-2, the J call TRBJ1-5, with D perhaps TRBD1 (5 bases). The V end lost 2 bases, the J end lost 3 bases, and 14 bases lay between the germline ends. CDR1 is SGHTA, CDR2 FQGNSA, per germline. The CDR3 consists of 16 residues. The CDR3 sequence is CASSLFQGALNQPQHF. The CDR3 DNA reads TGTGCCAGCAGCTTATTCCAGGGTGCCCTCAATCAGCCCCAGCATTTT.

The V gene is TRBV12-5, the J gene TRBJ1-2; 7 bases are shared with TRBD1. V was pared by 5 bases and J by 7 bases, with 4 bases of the junction left unmatched. This CDR3 spans 12 amino acids. Germline-derived CDR1 and CDR2 are LGHNT and FRNRAP. The CDR3 region is CASGTGVSGYTF. CDR3 coding DNA: TGTGCTAGTGGTACAGGGGTGAGTGGCTACACCTTC.

V is TRBV15 and J is TRBJ1-2, with D maybe TRBD1 (6 bases). This CDR3 is built from 14 residues. Germline V gene data show CDR1 as LNHNV and CDR2 as YYDKDF (reference sequence). V shed 0 bases and J shed 8 bases, with 13 bases lying between them. In DNA form, the CDR3 reads TGTGCCACCAGCAGAGATCGGGGGCGTTTGGGCTACACCTTC. It translates to CATSRDRGRLGYTF.

The chain recombines TRBV6-6 with TRBJ1-1; 8 positions agree with TRBD1. The trim removed 6 bases at V and 8 bases at J, leaving 11 bases unmatched. Germline CDR1 MNHNY, CDR2 SVGAGI (reference sequence). The CDR3 consists of 14 residues. In nucleotides, the CDR3 is TGTGCCAGCAGAGCATCCCGGGACAGGCCCGAAGCTTTCTTT. This translates into CASRASRDRPEAFF.

This chain connects TRBV25-1 to TRBJ1-2; D unresolved. V lost 0 bases and J 7 bases, leaving 12 bases between the germline ends. Germline CDR1 is MGHDK and CDR2 is SYGVNS. The CDR3 loop spans 14 amino acids. CDR3 region: CASSEYISGAGYTF. CDR3 DNA sequence: TGTGCCAGCAGTGAATATATATCTGGCGCTGGCTACACCTTC.

The chain has TRBV4-3 and TRBJ1-2; D might be TRBD1 (6 bases). Trimming stripped 0 bases from V and 4 bases from J, with 15 bases between. Germline V gives CDR1 LGHNA, CDR2 YSLEER. The CDR3 consists of 16 residues. The CDR3 sequence: CASSQEDRLKLYGYTF. Written as DNA, the CDR3 is TGCGCCAGCAGCCAAGAAGACAGGCTAAAACTCTATGGCTACACCTTC.

This rearrangement joins TRBV5-1 to TRBJ1-4; TRBD1 matches at 8 bases. CDR3 length: 14 amino acids. Germline CDR1 is SGHRS and CDR2 is YFSETQ. Unmatched junction bases numbered 7, after V lost 4 bases and J lost 8 bases. Here the CDR3 DNA reads TGCGCCAGCAGCAAGGACAGGGAGGGAGAAAAACTGTTTTTT. Its protein product is CASSKDREGEKLFF.

The chain combines TRBV7-9 with TRBJ1-1; D possibly corresponds to TRBD1 (6 bases). From germline, CDR1 is SEHNR and CDR2 FQNEAQ (reference sequence). The ends were cut back, 1 base at V and 5 bases at J, with 14 bases in the middle. The CDR3 is 15 residues long. The CDR3 region is CASSLVQGRGTEAFF. The DNA for the CDR3 is TGTGCCAGCAGCTTAGTTCAGGGGAGGGGGACTGAAGCTTTCTTT.

Regarding this clone: At one of its ends the junction is not consistent with the germline gene, which may arise from a read error. The rearrangement joins TRBV4-3 to TRBJ1-3; weak D call: TRBD1 (5 bases). The CDR3 is 15 amino acids. Germline values: CDR1 LGHNA, CDR2 YSLEER. The CDR3 sequence: CASSQETAAPLETHF. CDR3 in DNA: TGCGCCAGCAGCCAAGAGACAGCTGCCCCTCTGGAAACACATTTT.

V gene TRBV7-2 combines with J gene TRBJ1-1; TRBD1 is a possible D gene (6 bases). Germline V gives CDR1 SGHTA, CDR2 FQGNSA. The CDR3 runs to 14 residues. V was cut by 5 bases and J by 0 bases, with 10 bases left in between. The CDR3 region is CASSMGHMNTEAFF. The CDR3 DNA follows: TGTGCCAGCAGCATGGGACACATGAACACTGAAGCTTTCTTT.

This chain joins TRBV14 and TRBJ2-3; no firm D call. The CDR3 contains 16 residues. The germline CDR1 and CDR2 sequences are SGHDN and FVKESK. With 0 bases removed from V and 3 bases from J, the gap between germline ends came to 13 bases. The CDR3 here is CASSQDWGFGTDTQYF. The CDR3 DNA follows: TGTGCCAGCAGCCAAGATTGGGGTTTTGGAACAGATACGCAGTATTTT.

This chain connects TRBV7-9 to TRBJ2-7, with D tentatively TRBD1 (5 bases). Per the germline V gene, CDR1 is SEHNR and CDR2 is FQNEAQ (reference sequence). The CDR3 spans 14 residues. Trimming cost V 1 base and J 0 bases, with 7 bases left between them. CDR3 residues: CASSLEGISYEQYF. The CDR3 coding sequence is TGTGCCAGCAGCTTAGAGGGGATCTCCTACGAGCAGTACTTC.

This chain uses TRBV5-1 with TRBJ2-3; D remains ambiguous. This CDR3 spans 12 amino acids. Trimming left V 0 bases short and J 3 bases short, with 2 bases between. The germline V gene encodes CDR1 SGHRS and CDR2 YFSETQ. The CDR3 here is CASSLETDTQYF. The CDR3, as DNA: TGCGCCAGCAGCTTGGAAACAGATACGCAGTATTTT.

Concerning this clone: The junction and the germline gene differ at one end; a read error may be behind it. The chain is built from TRBV5-6 and TRBJ1-1, with TRBD1 as a possible D gene (5 bases). This CDR3 is built from 15 residues. The germline CDR1 and CDR2 sequences are SGHDT and YYEEEE. The CDR3 here is CPSSLARGGNTEAFF. The CDR3 DNA sequence: TGTCCCAGCAGCTTGGCGCGGGGGGGGAACACTGAAGCTTTCTTT.

The chain joins TRBV2 to TRBJ1-5, with D tentatively TRBD1 (6 bases). The germline V gene has CDR1 SNHLY and CDR2 FYNNEI. Trimming shortened V by 4 bases and J by 4 bases, and 14 bases separated the two germline ends. The CDR3 is made up of 15 amino acids. CDR3 loop: CASSAKGGANQPQHF. CDR3 DNA sequence: TGTGCCAGCAGTGCGAAGGGGGGGGCGAATCAGCCCCAGCATTTT.

The J gene is TRBJ1-3, the V gene TRBV6-5; unclear D gene. The CDR3 length is 15 residues. Trimming removed 6 bases at V and 1 base at J, with 13 bases between. Germline V gene sequence: CDR1 MNHEY, CDR2 SVGAGI. DNA for the CDR3: TGTGCCAGCAGCCCCAGAGGACGTTCTGGAAACACCATATATTTT. Protein: CASSPRGRSGNTIYF.

The CDR3 DNA follows: TGTGCCAGCAGTGAACCTGACAGCACGCTAGCTAACTATGGCTACACCTTC. Protein product: CASSEPDSTLANYGYTF. The genes are TRBV6-4 and TRBJ1-2, with D perhaps matching TRBD1 (5 bases). This CDR3 spans 17 amino acids. CDR1 MRHNA and CDR2 SNTAGT come from the germline V gene. V was shortened by 3 bases and J by 0 bases, with 17 bases between the two germline ends.

V gene TRBV24-1 combines with J gene TRBJ1-6, with D unresolved. V was trimmed by 2 bases and J by 8 bases, leaving 12 bases between them. The germline V gene has CDR1 KGHDR and CDR2 SFDVKD. The CDR3 runs to 15 residues. CDR3 sequence reads: CATSDSTKEDSPLHF. DNA for the CDR3: TGTGCCACCAGTGATTCTACCAAGGAGGATTCACCCCTCCACTTT.

The chain couples TRBV9 to TRBJ2-3; D is unresolved. The germline gives CDR1 SGDLS, CDR2 YYNGEE. The V and J ends lost 4 bases and 0 bases respectively, with 15 bases between them. The CDR3 is 16 residues long. The CDR3 DNA follows: TGTGCCAGCAGCCCCCGACTGATACCTAGCACAGATACGCAGTATTTT. This encodes CASSPRLIPSTDTQYF.

V gene TRBV7-2 combines with J gene TRBJ2-7; D not resolved. Germline CDR1 is SGHTA and CDR2 is FQGNSA. Trimming took 2 bases from V and 7 from J, leaving 6 bases between them. The CDR3 totals 11 residues. DNA of the CDR3: TGTGCCAGCAGCTTATCGAGGGAGCAGTACTTC. Its translation is CASSLSREQYF.

This clone was detected only a few times. The chain carries TRBV2 and TRBJ1-4; no reliable D call. The CDR3 runs 11 residues. The germline V gene encodes CDR1 SNHLY and CDR2 FYNNEI. V lost 9 bases to trimming and J lost 3 bases, with 5 bases between them. CDR3 bases: TGTGCCAGACGGGCTAATGAAAAACTGTTTTTT. It specifies CARRANEKLFF.

This clone was detected once. The rearrangement joins TRBV19 to TRBJ1-5; D unclear. The CDR3 has 16 amino acids. The V end lost 7 bases, the J end lost 0 bases, and 16 bases lay between the germline ends. The germline gives CDR1 LNHDA, CDR2 SQIVND (reference sequence). CDR3 sequence reads: CASTKEWTHSNQPQHF. The CDR3 DNA is TGTGCCAGTACCAAAGAGTGGACGCATAGCAATCAGCCCCAGCATTTT.

The chain links TRBV18 to TRBJ1-5; no clear D gene. Germline V CDR1 and CDR2: KGHSH, LQKENI. The CDR3 extends over 14 amino acids. Trimming removed 5 bases from V and 2 bases from J, with 10 bases in between. The CDR3 here is CASSSQDRNQPQHF. The CDR3, as DNA: TGTGCCAGCTCATCCCAGGACCGCAATCAGCCCCAGCATTTT.

The gene calls are TRBV10-2 and TRBJ1-1, with 7 bases fitting TRBD1. Germline V gene sequence: CDR1 WSHSY, CDR2 SAAADI. With 7 bases clipped from V and 1 base from J, the junction kept 6 bases outside the gene matches. The CDR3 totals 14 residues. CDR3 coding DNA: TGCGCCAGCAAGCCGGGACAGCCGAACACTGAAGCTTTCTTT. Its protein product is CASKPGQPNTEAFF.